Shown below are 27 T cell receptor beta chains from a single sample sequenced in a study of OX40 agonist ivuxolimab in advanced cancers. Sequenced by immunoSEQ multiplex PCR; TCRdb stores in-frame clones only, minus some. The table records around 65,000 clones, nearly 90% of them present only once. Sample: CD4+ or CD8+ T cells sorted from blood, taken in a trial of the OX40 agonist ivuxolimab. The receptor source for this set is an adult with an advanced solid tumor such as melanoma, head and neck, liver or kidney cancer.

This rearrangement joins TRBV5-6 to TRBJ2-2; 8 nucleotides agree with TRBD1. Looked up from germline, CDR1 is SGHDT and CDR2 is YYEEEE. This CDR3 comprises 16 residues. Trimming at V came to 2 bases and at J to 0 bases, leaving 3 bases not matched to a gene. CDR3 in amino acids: CASSFSGGANTGELFF. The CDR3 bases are TGTGCCAGCAGCTTTTCAGGGGGCGCGAACACCGGGGAGCTGTTTTTT.

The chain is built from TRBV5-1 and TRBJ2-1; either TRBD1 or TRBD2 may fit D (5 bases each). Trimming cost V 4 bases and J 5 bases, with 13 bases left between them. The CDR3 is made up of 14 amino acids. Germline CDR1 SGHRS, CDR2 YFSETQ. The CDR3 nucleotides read TGCGCCAGCAGCCCTGGGACGGTCCACAATGAGCAGTTCTTC. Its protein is CASSPGTVHNEQFF.

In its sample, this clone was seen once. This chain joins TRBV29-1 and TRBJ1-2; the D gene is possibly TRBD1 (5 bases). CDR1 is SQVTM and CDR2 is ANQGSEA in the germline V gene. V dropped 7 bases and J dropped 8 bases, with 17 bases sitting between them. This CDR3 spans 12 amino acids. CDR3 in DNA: TGCAGCGCCACTCGCTGGGGGGGAGGCTACACCTTC. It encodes CSATRWGGGYTF.

The CDR3 is CASSRADRGKTEAFF. For the CDR3, the DNA is TGTGCCAGCAGCCGAGCGGACAGGGGGAAGACTGAAGCTTTCTTT. The V call is TRBV7-9, the J call TRBJ1-1; 10 bases line up with TRBD1. This CDR3 spans 15 amino acids. CDR1 is SEHNR, CDR2 FQNEAQ, per germline (reference sequence). V dropped 5 bases and J dropped 5; count of bases not matched to a gene: 8. The full variable domain, its missing parts supplied by reference TRBV7-9 and TRBJ1-1, is DTGVSQNPRHKITKRGQNVTFRCDPISEHNRLYWYRQTLGQGPEFLTYFQNEAQLEKSRLLSDRFSAERPKGSFSTLEIQRTEQGDSAMYLCASSRADRGKTEAFFGQGTRLTVV.

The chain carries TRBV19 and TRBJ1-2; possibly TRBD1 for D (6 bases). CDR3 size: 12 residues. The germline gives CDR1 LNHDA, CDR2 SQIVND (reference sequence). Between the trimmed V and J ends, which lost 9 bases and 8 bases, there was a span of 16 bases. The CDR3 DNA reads TGTGCCAGCTCGGACAGAGCGGGCGGCTACACCTTC. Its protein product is CASSDRAGGYTF. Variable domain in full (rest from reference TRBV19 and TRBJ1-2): DGGITQSPKYLFRKEGQNVTLSCEQNLNHDAMYWYRQDPGQGLRLIYYSQIVNDFQKGDIAEGYSVSREKKESFPLTVTSAQKNPTAFYLCASSDRAGGYTFGSGTRLTVV.

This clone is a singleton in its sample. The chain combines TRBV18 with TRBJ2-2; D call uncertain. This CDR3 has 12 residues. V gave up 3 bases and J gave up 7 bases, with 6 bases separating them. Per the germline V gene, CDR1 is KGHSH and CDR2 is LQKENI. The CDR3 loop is CASSPEFGELFF. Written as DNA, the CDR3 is TGTGCCAGCTCACCCGAGTTCGGGGAGCTGTTTTTT.

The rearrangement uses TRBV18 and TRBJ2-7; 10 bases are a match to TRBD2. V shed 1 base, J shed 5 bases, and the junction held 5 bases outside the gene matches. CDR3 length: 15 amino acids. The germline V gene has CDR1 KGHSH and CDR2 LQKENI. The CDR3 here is CASSPLAGGLDEQYF. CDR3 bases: TGTGCCAGCTCACCACTAGCGGGAGGTCTGGACGAGCAGTACTTC.

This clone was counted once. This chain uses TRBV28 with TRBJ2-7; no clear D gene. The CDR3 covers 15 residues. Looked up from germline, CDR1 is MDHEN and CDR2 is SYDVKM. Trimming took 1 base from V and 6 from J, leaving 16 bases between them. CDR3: CASSLLGLGAGEQYF. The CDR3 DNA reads TGTGCCAGCAGTTTATTAGGTTTAGGAGCAGGCGAGCAGTACTTC.

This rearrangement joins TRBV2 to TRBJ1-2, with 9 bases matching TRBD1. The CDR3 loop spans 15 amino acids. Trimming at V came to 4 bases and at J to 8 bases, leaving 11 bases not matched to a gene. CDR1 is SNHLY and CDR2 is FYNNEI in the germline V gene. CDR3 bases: TGTGCCAGCAGTGTTTTGAGACAGGGGGTGGAAGGCTACACCTTC. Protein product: CASSVLRQGVEGYTF.

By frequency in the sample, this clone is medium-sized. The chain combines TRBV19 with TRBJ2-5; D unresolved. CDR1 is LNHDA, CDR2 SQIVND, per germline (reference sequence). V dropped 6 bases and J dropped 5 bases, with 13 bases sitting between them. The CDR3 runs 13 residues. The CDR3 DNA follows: TGTGCCAGTAGGGATCCCCCCCGGGAGACCCAGTACTTC. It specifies CASRDPPRETQYF.

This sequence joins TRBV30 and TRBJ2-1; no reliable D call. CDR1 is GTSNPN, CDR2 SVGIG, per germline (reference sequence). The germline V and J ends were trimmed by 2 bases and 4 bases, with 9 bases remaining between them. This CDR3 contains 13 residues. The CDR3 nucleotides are TGTGCCTGGAGTCGTACCATTTACAATGAGCAGTTCTTC. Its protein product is CAWSRTIYNEQFF.

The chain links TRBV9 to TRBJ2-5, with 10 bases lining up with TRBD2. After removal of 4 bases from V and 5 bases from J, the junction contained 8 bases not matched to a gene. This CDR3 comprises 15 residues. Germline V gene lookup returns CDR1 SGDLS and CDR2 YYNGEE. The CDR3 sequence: CASSPRPSGSETQYF. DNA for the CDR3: TGTGCCAGCAGCCCCCGCCCTAGCGGGAGTGAGACCCAGTACTTC.

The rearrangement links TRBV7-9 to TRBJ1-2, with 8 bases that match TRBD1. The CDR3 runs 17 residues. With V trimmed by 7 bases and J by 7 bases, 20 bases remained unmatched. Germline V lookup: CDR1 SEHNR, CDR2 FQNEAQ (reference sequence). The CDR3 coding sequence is TGTGCCAGCAACTTTCTTGGAGGGCGACAGGGGTACTCTGGCTACACCTTC. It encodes CASNFLGGRQGYSGYTF. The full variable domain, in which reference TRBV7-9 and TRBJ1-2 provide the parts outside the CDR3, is DTGVSQNPRHKITKRGQNVTFRCDPISEHNRLYWYRQTLGQGPEFLTYFQNEAQLEKSRLLSDRFSAERPKGSFSTLEIQRTEQGDSAMYLCASNFLGGRQGYSGYTFGSGTRLTVV.

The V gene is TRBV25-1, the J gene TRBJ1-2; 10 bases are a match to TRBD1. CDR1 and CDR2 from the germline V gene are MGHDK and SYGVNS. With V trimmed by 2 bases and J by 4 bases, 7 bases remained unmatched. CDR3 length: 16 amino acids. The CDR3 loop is CASSEGGDRGPYGYTF. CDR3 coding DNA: TGTGCCAGCAGTGAAGGGGGCGACAGGGGGCCCTATGGCTACACCTTC.

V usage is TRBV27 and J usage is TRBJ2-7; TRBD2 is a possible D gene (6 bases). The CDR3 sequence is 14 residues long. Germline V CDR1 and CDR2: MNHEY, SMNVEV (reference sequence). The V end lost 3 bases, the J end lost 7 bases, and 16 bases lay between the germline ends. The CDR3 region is CASSFRPVAGEQYF. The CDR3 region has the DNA TGTGCCAGCAGTTTTCGGCCGGTCGCGGGAGAGCAGTACTTC.

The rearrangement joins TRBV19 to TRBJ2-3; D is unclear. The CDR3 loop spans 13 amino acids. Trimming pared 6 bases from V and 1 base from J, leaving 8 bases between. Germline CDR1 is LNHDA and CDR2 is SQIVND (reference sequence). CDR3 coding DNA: TGTGCCAGTAGACGCGCGGGCACAGATACGCAGTATTTT. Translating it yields CASRRAGTDTQYF.

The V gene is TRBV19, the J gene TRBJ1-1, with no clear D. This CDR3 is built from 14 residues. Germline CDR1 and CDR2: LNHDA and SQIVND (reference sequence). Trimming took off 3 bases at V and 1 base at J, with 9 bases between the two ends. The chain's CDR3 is CASSIWGGNTEAFF. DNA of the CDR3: TGTGCCAGTAGTATTTGGGGAGGGAACACTGAAGCTTTCTTT.

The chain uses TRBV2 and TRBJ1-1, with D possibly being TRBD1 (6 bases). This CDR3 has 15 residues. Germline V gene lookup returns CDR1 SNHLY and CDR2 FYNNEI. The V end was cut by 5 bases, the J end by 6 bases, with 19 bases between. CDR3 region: CASSYADFGGSEAFF. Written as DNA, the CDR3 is TGTGCCAGCAGTTATGCGGACTTCGGGGGCTCTGAAGCTTTCTTT.

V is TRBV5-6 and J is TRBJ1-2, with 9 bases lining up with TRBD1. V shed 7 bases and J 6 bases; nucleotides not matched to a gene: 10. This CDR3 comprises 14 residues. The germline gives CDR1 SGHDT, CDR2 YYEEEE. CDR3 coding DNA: TGTGCCAGCGGGCCTAACAGGGGGCGGGATGGCTACACCTTC. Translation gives CASGPNRGRDGYTF. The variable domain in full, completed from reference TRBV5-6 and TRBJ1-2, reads DAGVTQSPTHLIKTRGQQVTLRCSPKSGHDTVSWYQQALGQGPQFIFQYYEEEERQRGNFPDRFSGHQFPNYSSELNVNALLLGDSALYLCASGPNRGRDGYTFGSGTRLTVV.

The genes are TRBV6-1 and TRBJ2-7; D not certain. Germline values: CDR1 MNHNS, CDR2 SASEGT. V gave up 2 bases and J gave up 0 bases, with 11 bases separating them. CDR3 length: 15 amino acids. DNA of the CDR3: TGTGCCAGCAGTGAAAACGGTCTTAGCTCCTACGAGCAGTACTTC. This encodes CASSENGLSSYEQYF.

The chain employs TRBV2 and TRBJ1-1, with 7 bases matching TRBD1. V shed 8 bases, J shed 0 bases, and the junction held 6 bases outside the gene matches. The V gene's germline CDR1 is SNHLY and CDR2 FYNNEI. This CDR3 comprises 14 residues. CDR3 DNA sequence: TGTGCCAGCTTTCCGGGACAGTTGAACACTGAAGCTTTCTTT. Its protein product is CASFPGQLNTEAFF.

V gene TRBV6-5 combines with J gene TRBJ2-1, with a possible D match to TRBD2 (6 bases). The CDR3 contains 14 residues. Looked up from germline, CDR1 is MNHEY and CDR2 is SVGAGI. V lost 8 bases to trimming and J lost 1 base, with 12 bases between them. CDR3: CASVEGRSYNEQFF. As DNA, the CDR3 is TGTGCCAGCGTTGAGGGGAGGTCCTACAATGAGCAGTTCTTC.

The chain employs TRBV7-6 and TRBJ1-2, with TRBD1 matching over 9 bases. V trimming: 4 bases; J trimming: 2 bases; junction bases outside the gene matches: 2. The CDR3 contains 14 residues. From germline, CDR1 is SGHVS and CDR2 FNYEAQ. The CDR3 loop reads CASSSGQGNYGYTF. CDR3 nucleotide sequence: TGTGCCAGCAGCTCCGGACAGGGGAACTATGGCTACACCTTC.

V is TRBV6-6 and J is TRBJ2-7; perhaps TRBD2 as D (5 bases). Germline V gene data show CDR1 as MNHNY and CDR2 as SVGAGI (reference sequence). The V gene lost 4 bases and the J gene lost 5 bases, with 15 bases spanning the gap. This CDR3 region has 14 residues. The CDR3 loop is CASSSGGGVNEQYF. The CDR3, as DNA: TGTGCCAGCAGTTCAGGCGGAGGCGTCAACGAGCAGTACTTC.

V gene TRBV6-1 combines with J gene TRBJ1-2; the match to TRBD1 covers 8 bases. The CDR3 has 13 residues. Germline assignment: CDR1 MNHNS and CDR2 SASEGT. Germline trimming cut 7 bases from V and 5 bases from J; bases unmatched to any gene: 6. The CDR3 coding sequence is TGTGCCAGCAAGGACAGGGTTCTGTATGGCTACACCTTC. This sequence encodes CASKDRVLYGYTF.

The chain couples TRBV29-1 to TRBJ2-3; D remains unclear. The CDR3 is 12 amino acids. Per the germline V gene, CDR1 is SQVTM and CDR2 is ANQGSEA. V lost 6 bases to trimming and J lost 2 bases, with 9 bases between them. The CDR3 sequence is CSVAPPTDTQYF. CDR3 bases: TGCAGCGTAGCCCCACCCACAGATACGCAGTATTTT.

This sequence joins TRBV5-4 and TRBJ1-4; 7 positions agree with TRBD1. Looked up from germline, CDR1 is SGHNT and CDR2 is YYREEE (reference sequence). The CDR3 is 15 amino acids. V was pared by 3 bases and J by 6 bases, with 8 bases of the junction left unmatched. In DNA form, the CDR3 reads TGTGCCAGCAGCTCGAAACAGGGGATAGATGAAAAACTGTTTTTT. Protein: CASSSKQGIDEKLFF.